These 11 T cell receptor beta chains originate from one sample sequenced in a study of cytomegalovirus exposure and HLA in healthy donors (dated by TCRdb to the late 2010s). Library preparation used the immunoSEQ multiplex PCR assay. The multiplex PCR relied on a mix of 60 forward primers for TCR Vbeta segments and 13 reverse primers for TCR Jbeta segments. Imported from immuneACCESS, the table was reduced by TCRdb to in-frame sequences with V and J called. These copies leave out some clones; in studies compared against another copy, an unresolved V gene accounts for under half, and the cause of the remainder is not known. The sample table shows roughly 130,000 clones, and about 8.5% are seen once. 5% to 6% of the sample is taken by the ten largest. The sequencing sample was made of PBMCs. The receptor set was obtained from a man in his forties or fifties in good health and CMV-seronegative.

The CDR3 DNA is TGCGCCAGCAGCTTGGCACAGGGGGCGAATGAAGCTTTCTTT. This translates into CASSLAQGANEAFF. The gene calls are TRBV5-1 and TRBJ1-1; 9 bases align to TRBD1. Germline CDR1 reads SGHRS; CDR2 reads YFSETQ. This CDR3 region has 14 residues. V shed 0 bases and J 7 bases; nucleotides not matched to a gene: 4. Looking up the rest from reference TRBV5-1 and TRBJ1-1 gives the full variable domain: KAGVTQTPRYLIKTRGQQVTLSCSPISGHRSVSWYQQTPGQGLQFLFEYFSETQRNKGNFPGRFSGRQFSNSRSEMNVSTLELGDSALYLCASSLAQGANEAFFGQGTRLTVV.

CDR3 nucleotide sequence: TGTGCCAGCAGCCACGATCTGGCCGAGAACACTGAAGCTTTCTTT. This translates into CASSHDLAENTEAFF. The V and J genes are TRBV2 and TRBJ1-1; D not resolved. Germline CDR1 SNHLY, CDR2 FYNNEI. With 6 bases removed from V and 1 base from J, the gap between germline ends came to 15 bases. The CDR3 is 15 amino acids.

The rearrangement joins TRBV5-5 to TRBJ1-6; the D gene is possibly TRBD1 (5 bases). The V gene lost 2 bases and the J gene lost 6 bases, with 9 bases spanning the gap. In germline, CDR1 is SGHKS, CDR2 YYEKEE (reference sequence). The CDR3 has 14 amino acids. Written as DNA, the CDR3 is TGTGCCAGCAGCTTCGCGCAGGGTAATTCACCCCTCCACTTT. Translation gives CASSFAQGNSPLHF.

This chain joins TRBV7-2 and TRBJ2-6; D is perhaps TRBD2 (6 bases). Deletions cut 2 bases from V and 0 bases from J, with 11 bases between. Germline V gives CDR1 SGHTA, CDR2 FQGNSA. CDR3 size: 17 residues. Here the CDR3 reads CASSLNGGTSGANVLTF. The CDR3 region has the DNA TGTGCCAGCAGCTTAAACGGGGGTACCTCTGGGGCCAACGTCCTGACTTTC.

In its sample, this clone was seen a few times. The CDR3 spells CASSHQRGDTYEQYF. CDR3 coding DNA: TGCGCCAGCAGCCATCAGCGGGGGGACACCTACGAGCAGTACTTC. The chain links TRBV4-1 to TRBJ2-7; 9 nucleotides align to TRBD2. The CDR3 extends over 15 amino acids. The junction had 5 bases not matched to a gene; V was cut back by 3 bases and J by 2 bases. Germline CDR1 reads MGHRA; CDR2 reads YSYEKL.

This sequence joins TRBV18 and TRBJ1-2; 7 nucleotides align to TRBD1. The CDR3 length is 14 residues. V lost 6 bases and J lost 5; bases outside the gene matches: 9. CDR1 is KGHSH, CDR2 LQKENI, per germline. The CDR3 reads CASSPETGKYGYTF. DNA for the CDR3: TGTGCCAGCTCTCCAGAGACAGGGAAATATGGCTACACCTTC. Combining the CDR3 with reference TRBV18 and TRBJ1-2 gives the whole variable domain NAGVMQNPRHLVRRRGQEARLRCSPMKGHSHVYWYRQLPEEGLKFMVYLQKENIIDESGMPKERFSAEFPKEGPSILRIQQVVRGDSAAYFCASSPETGKYGYTFGSGTRLTVV.

The rearrangement uses TRBV11-2 and TRBJ1-2; tentatively, D is TRBD1 (5 bases). The CDR3 is made up of 16 amino acids. V lost 5 bases and J lost 7, with 23 bases in between. The germline V gene has CDR1 SGHAT and CDR2 FQNNGV. CDR3 sequence reads: CASSPGRSAGRSGYTF. DNA for the CDR3: TGTGCCAGCAGCCCTGGCAGGAGCGCAGGGAGGTCTGGCTACACCTTC. The variable domain in full, completed from reference TRBV11-2 and TRBJ1-2, reads EAGVAQSPRYKIIEKRQSVAFWCNPISGHATLYWYQQILGQGPKLLIQFQNNGVVDDSQLPKDRFSAERLKGVDSTLKIQPAKLEDSAVYLCASSPGRSAGRSGYTFGSGTRLTVV.

This clone turned up a few times. The chain joins TRBV4-3 to TRBJ2-6; D may be TRBD2 (6 bases). This CDR3 is built from 16 residues. Deletions cut 1 base from V and 1 base from J, with 8 bases between. Germline V gene data show CDR1 as LGHNA and CDR2 as YSLEER. CDR3 residues: CASSQVGGSGANVLTF. The CDR3 DNA sequence: TGCGCCAGCAGCCAAGTGGGGGGATCTGGGGCCAACGTCCTGACTTTC.

A note on this clone: In this CDR3 the conserved last residue, phenylalanine or tryptophan, is missing, so a read error is likely. J is TRBJ1-5 and V is TRBV25-1; D is undetermined. The CDR3 covers 17 residues. V was shortened by 1 base and J by 2 bases, with 15 bases between the two germline ends. CDR1 MGHDK and CDR2 SYGVNS come from the germline V gene. CDR3 in amino acids: CASSESEIGLCNQPQHL. The CDR3 nucleotides read TGTGCCAGCAGTGAATCGGAGATAGGACTGTGCAATCAGCCCCAGCATTTG.

This clone has a handful of counts. The chain recombines TRBV28 with TRBJ1-2; possible D gene TRBD1, 5 bases. The CDR3 sequence is 12 residues long. The ends were cut back, 8 bases at V and 2 bases at J, with 9 bases in the middle. The germline V gene encodes CDR1 MDHEN and CDR2 SYDVKM. CDR3 region: CASVAGNYGYTF. CDR3 sequence (DNA): TGTGCCAGCGTGGCAGGGAACTATGGCTACACCTTC.

This clone was detected a few times. V gene TRBV2 combines with J gene TRBJ2-7; 7 nucleotides align to TRBD1. CDR1 is SNHLY, CDR2 FYNNEI, per germline. CDR3 size: 14 residues. The V gene end was trimmed by 2 bases and the J gene end by 6 bases; junction bases not matched to a gene: 7. CDR3 in DNA: TGTGCCAGCAGTGAAAGGGGGCAAAACCGCGAGCAGTACTTC. Protein sequence: CASSERGQNREQYF.